What follows is one T cell receptor (beta chain) and its context. What it binds is unknown. This specimen comes from a study of cytomegalovirus exposure and HLA in healthy donors. Study information: The same platform was used for the roughly 120 validation repertoires as for the 650 to 800 first-cohort repertoires, as reported in a later analysis.

Assay used: immunoSEQ multiplex PCR; TCRdb lists only in-frame clones, some missing. This sample has under 85,000 clones, with 90% to 95% found just once. Notes on the study in general: The listing of 150 to 200 TCR beta chains classed them as cytomegalovirus-associated. The tendency of first-cohort TCR clusters to co-occur in the 95 to 150 validation repertoires was the finding of a later analysis. Rare TCR sequences dominated, though some public TCRs recurred in many donors.

V lost 2 bases and J lost 5, with 21 bases in between. The germline V gene encodes CDR1 SGHAT and CDR2 FQNNGV. The CDR3 is 18 amino acids. The sequence came from a young man in good health and CMV-seropositive. Sequences were obtained from PBMCs. The chain links TRBV11-2 to TRBJ1-4, with a tentative D call TRBD1 (6 bases). The CDR3 region is CASSLTTTIPGHNEKLFF. CDR3 in DNA: TGTGCCAGCAGCTTAACCACAACCATTCCGGGACACAATGAAAAACTGTTTTTT.